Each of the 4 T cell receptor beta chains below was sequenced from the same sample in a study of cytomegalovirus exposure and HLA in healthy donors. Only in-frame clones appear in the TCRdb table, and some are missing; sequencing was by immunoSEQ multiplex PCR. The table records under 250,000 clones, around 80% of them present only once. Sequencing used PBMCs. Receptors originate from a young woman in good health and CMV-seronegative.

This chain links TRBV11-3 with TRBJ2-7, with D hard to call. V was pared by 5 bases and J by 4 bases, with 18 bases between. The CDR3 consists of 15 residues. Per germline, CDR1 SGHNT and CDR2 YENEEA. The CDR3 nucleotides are TGTGCCAGCAGCCTTGGTAAGGCGAACTATTACGAGCAGTACTTC. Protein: CASSLGKANYYEQYF.

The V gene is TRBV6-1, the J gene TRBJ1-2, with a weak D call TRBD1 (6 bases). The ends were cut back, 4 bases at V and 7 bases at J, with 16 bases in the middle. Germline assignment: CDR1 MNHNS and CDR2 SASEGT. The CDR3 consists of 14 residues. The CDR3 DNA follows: TGTGCCAGCAGTGGGGGACACGGTCGTGGTGGCTACACCTTC. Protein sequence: CASSGGHGRGGYTF.

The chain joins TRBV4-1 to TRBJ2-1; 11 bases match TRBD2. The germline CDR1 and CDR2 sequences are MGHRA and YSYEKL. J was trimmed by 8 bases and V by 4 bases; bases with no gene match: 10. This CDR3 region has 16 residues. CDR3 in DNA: TGCGCCAGCAGCCTAGCGGGAGGGCCAGGGCTACATGAGCAGTTCTTC. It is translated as CASSLAGGPGLHEQFF.

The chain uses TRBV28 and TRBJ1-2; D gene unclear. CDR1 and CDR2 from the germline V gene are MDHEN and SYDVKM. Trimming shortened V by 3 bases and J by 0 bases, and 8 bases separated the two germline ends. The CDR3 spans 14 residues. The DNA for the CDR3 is TGTGCCAGCAGTTTGACTGTAGCTAACTATGGCTACACCTTC. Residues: CASSLTVANYGYTF.